The 16 T cell receptor beta chains below were found in one sample sequenced in a study of neurological immune-mediated disorders. TCRdb used MiXCR to reprocess the 5' RACE reads, holding one entry per CDR3 protein. The data contain 59,000 or so distinct CDR3 sequences, roughly 12% of them singletons. Sequencing was performed on PBMCs. These receptors were obtained from a woman aged 55-75 years with HTLV-1-associated myelopathy (HAM/TSP).

Ten or more counts support this clonotype. The chain carries TRBV11-2 and TRBJ2-1, with D uncertain. From germline, CDR1 is SGHAT and CDR2 FQNNGV. The CDR3 is 14 residues long. V gave up 2 bases and J gave up 0 bases, with 5 bases separating them. The CDR3 loop reads CASSLLVSYNEQFF. The CDR3 nucleotides are TGTGCCAGCAGCTTACTAGTCTCCTACAATGAGCAGTTCTTC.

This clonotype was detected a few times. The chain couples TRBV7-8 to TRBJ2-1; D is uncertain. The germline V gene has CDR1 SGHVS and CDR2 FQNEAQ. This CDR3 has 12 amino acids. Trimming took 2 bases from V and 7 from J, leaving 6 bases between them. CDR3 DNA sequence: TGTGCCAGCAGCTTAACCCGGAATGAGCAGTTCTTC. This translates into CASSLTRNEQFF. The full variable domain, with the rest looked up from reference TRBV7-8 and TRBJ2-1, is GAGVSQSPRYKVAKRGQDVALRCDPISGHVSLFWYQQALGQGPEFLTYFQNEAQLDKSGLPSDRFFAERPEGSVSTLKIQRTQQEDSAVYLCASSLTRNEQFFGPGTRLTVL.

This clonotype was found many times. V and J are TRBV4-1 and TRBJ2-2; 9 nucleotides agree with TRBD2. Germline CDR1 and CDR2: MGHRA and YSYEKL. The CDR3 totals 16 residues. The ends lost 4 bases at V and 6 bases at J; junction bases unmatched: 9. The CDR3 DNA sequence: TGCGCCAGCAGCCCTCGGGGACTAGCAGGTTCCGGGGAGCTGTTTTTT. This encodes CASSPRGLAGSGELFF.

This clonotype was counted at least ten times. The chain carries TRBV20-1 and TRBJ1-2; D uncertain. The CDR3 is 14 residues long. Germline V lookup: CDR1 DFQATT, CDR2 SNEGSKA (reference sequence). The ends were cut back, 3 bases at V and 0 bases at J, with 11 bases in the middle. CDR3 region: CSASQEAANYGYTF. DNA of the CDR3: TGCAGTGCTAGTCAGGAAGCCGCTAACTATGGCTACACCTTC.

This clonotype appeared many times. The V call is TRBV27, the J call TRBJ2-5; D is ambiguous. This CDR3 has 15 residues. Germline loops: CDR1 MNHEY, CDR2 SMNVEV (reference sequence). Trimming removed 0 bases at V and 3 bases at J, with 11 bases between. CDR3 in amino acids: CASSLSRQPEETQYF. As DNA, the CDR3 is TGTGCCAGCAGTTTATCTCGTCAACCGGAAGAGACCCAGTACTTC.

This clonotype was detected only a few times. This rearrangement joins TRBV29-1 to TRBJ2-7, with D hard to call. The germline CDR1 and CDR2 sequences are SQVTM and ANQGSEA. V was shortened by 6 bases and J by 5 bases, with 11 bases between the two germline ends. The CDR3 covers 11 residues. The DNA of the CDR3 is TGCAGCGTAGCCGAAGCCAACGAGCAGTACTTC. Its protein product is CSVAEANEQYF.

At least ten counts were recorded for this clonotype. CDR3 region: CASGLVYSGELFF. DNA of the CDR3: TGTGCTAGTGGTTTGGTATATTCCGGGGAGCTGTTTTTT. The chain recombines TRBV12-5 with TRBJ2-2; D ambiguous. Germline values: CDR1 LGHNT, CDR2 FRNRAP. Trimming left V 0 bases short and J 6 bases short, with 5 bases between. This CDR3 has 13 amino acids.

This clonotype was seen repeatedly, ten times or more. The rearrangement joins TRBV5-1 to TRBJ2-1, with D unresolved. The ends were cut back, 2 bases at V and 4 bases at J, with 19 bases in the middle. Germline V gene lookup returns CDR1 SGHRS and CDR2 YFSETQ. CDR3 length equals 17 residues. CDR3 DNA sequence: TGCGCCAGCAGCTTTTCCGGGCCCCTGGCGGTATACAATGAGCAGTTCTTC. Protein: CASSFSGPLAVYNEQFF.

This clonotype appeared many times. The chain employs TRBV18 and TRBJ1-1; the D gene is possibly TRBD1 (5 bases). The CDR3 sequence is 15 residues long. V was clipped by 1 base and J by 0 bases, with 9 bases between them. Germline CDR1 reads KGHSH; CDR2 reads LQKENI. DNA for the CDR3: TGTGCCAGCTCACCACAGGGACTGATGAACACTGAAGCTTTCTTT. It is translated as CASSPQGLMNTEAFF. The entire variable domain, with the rest obtained from reference TRBV18 and TRBJ1-1, is as follows: NAGVMQNPRHLVRRRGQEARLRCSPMKGHSHVYWYRQLPEEGLKFMVYLQKENIIDESGMPKERFSAEFPKEGPSILRIQQVVRGDSAAYFCASSPQGLMNTEAFFGQGTRLTVV.

This clonotype was detected ten times or more. This chain joins TRBV4-2 and TRBJ2-1; 9 nucleotides line up with TRBD1. V shed 6 bases and J 7 bases; nucleotides not matched to a gene: 10. Germline-derived CDR1 and CDR2 are LGHNA and YNFKEQ. This CDR3 is 15 amino acids long. The CDR3 loop is CASRHDRGGGNEQFF. CDR3 DNA sequence: TGTGCCAGCAGACACGACAGGGGGGGAGGGAATGAGCAGTTCTTC.

This clonotype occurred many times. This chain joins TRBV29-1 and TRBJ1-1, with D uncertain. The CDR3 spans 12 residues. The ends were cut back, 5 bases at V and 0 bases at J, with 7 bases in the middle. Germline loops: CDR1 SQVTM, CDR2 ANQGSEA. In DNA, the CDR3 is TGCAGCGTTTGGGGAGTGAACACTGAAGCTTTCTTT. Its translation: CSVWGVNTEAFF.

Many counts were recorded for this clonotype. The rearrangement joins TRBV29-1 to TRBJ2-3; D possibly uses TRBD1 or TRBD2 (5 bases each). The CDR3 sequence is 12 residues long. From germline, CDR1 is SQVTM and CDR2 ANQGSEA. V gave up 4 bases and J gave up 9 bases, with 14 bases separating them. The chain's CDR3 is CSVVGLWDTQYF. The CDR3 DNA reads TGCAGCGTTGTCGGGTTGTGGGACACGCAGTATTTT.

This clonotype occurred many times. The J gene is TRBJ2-7, the V gene TRBV28; D call uncertain. CDR3 size: 13 residues. Trimming cost V 5 bases and J 0 bases, with 8 bases left between them. CDR1 MDHEN and CDR2 SYDVKM come from the germline V gene. In DNA form, the CDR3 reads TGTGCCAGCAGTGACATTGACTCCTACGAGCAGTACTTC. This gives the protein CASSDIDSYEQYF.

This clonotype was counted many times. V usage is TRBV3-1 and J usage is TRBJ2-5; 10 bases are a match to TRBD2. The germline gives CDR1 LGHDT, CDR2 YNNKEL (reference sequence). The J segment lost 3 bases and the V segment lost 5 bases, leaving 9 bases of the junction unmatched. This CDR3 has 16 residues. The CDR3 nucleotides are TGTGCCAGCAGCAGGGGATCCGGACTAGCGGAAGAGACCCAGTACTTC. It is translated as CASSRGSGLAEETQYF.

At least ten counts were recorded for this clonotype. V gene TRBV5-1 combines with J gene TRBJ1-1, with 11 bases that match TRBD1. CDR1 SGHRS and CDR2 YFSETQ come from the germline V gene. The CDR3 covers 16 residues. J gave up 3 bases and V 2 bases, and 6 bases lay outside the gene matches. CDR3 protein: CASSLSRTGGHTEAFF. In DNA, the CDR3 is TGCGCCAGCAGCTTATCCCGGACAGGGGGCCACACTGAAGCTTTCTTT.

The sample holds many counts of this clonotype. The rearrangement uses TRBV15 and TRBJ2-7, with TRBD2 matching 9 bases. The V segment lost 0 bases and the J segment 1 base; nucleotides outside the gene matches: 7. The CDR3 runs 17 residues. Germline V CDR1 and CDR2: LNHNV, YYDKDF (reference sequence). CDR3 bases: TGTGCCACCAGCAGAGATCTGCTGAGCGGGAGGTCCTACGAGCAGTACTTC. Protein sequence: CATSRDLLSGRSYEQYF.